This entry lists 31 T cell receptor beta chains sequenced from one sample in a study of CD8 T cells in ankylosing spondylitis. For these TCRs, the target antigens are not known. Study results and limitations: One TCR beta motif, made up of roughly 8 highly homologous variants, appeared characteristic of ankylosing spondylitis blood.

TCRdb re-called the 5' RACE reads through MiXCR, storing one row per CDR3 protein. Among a few hundred thousand distinct CDR3 sequences listed, over 15% were seen once. Sequenced: blood, either unsorted or a sorted T cell fraction (not recorded which). The receptors here all came from a male donor with ankylosing spondylitis.

This rearrangement joins TRBV3-1 to TRBJ1-1; no definite D call. This CDR3 comprises 13 residues. Germline V CDR1 and CDR2: LGHDT, YNNKEL (reference sequence). The V end was cut by 3 bases, the J end by 6 bases, with 11 bases between. The CDR3 DNA reads TGTGCCAGCAGCCAGGCGTCAGGCCCTGAAGCTTTCTTT. Protein: CASSQASGPEAFF.

This clonotype turned up a few times. The chain has TRBV10-3 and TRBJ1-1; no clear D. Germline V gene lookup returns CDR1 ENHRY and CDR2 SYGVKD. The CDR3 contains 13 residues. Trimming removed 5 bases from V and 1 base from J, with 8 bases in between. This chain's CDR3 is CAISPWPNTEAFF. The CDR3 bases are TGTGCCATCAGTCCCTGGCCGAACACTGAAGCTTTCTTT.

V and J are TRBV24-1 and TRBJ2-3; TRBD1 agrees at 7 bases. The CDR3 is made up of 14 amino acids. J gave up 8 bases and V 4 bases, and 8 bases lay outside the gene matches. The germline gives CDR1 KGHDR, CDR2 SFDVKD. CDR3 residues: CATSEKDRPGTQYF. CDR3 nucleotide sequence: TGTGCCACCAGTGAGAAGGACAGGCCCGGTACGCAGTATTTT.

The table lists this clonotype with a few counts. The chain couples TRBV18 to TRBJ2-1; the match to TRBD1 covers 10 bases. This CDR3 is 14 amino acids long. The V segment lost 3 bases and the J segment 8 bases; nucleotides outside the gene matches: 4. CDR1 and CDR2 from the germline V gene are KGHSH and LQKENI. The CDR3 bases are TGTGCCAGCTCACCGGGACAGGGGTCAGATGAGCAGTTCTTC. This encodes CASSPGQGSDEQFF.

The chain combines TRBV20-1 with TRBJ2-3, with 10 bases lining up with TRBD2. From germline, CDR1 is DFQATT and CDR2 SNEGSKA (reference sequence). The CDR3 sequence is 16 residues long. V shed 7 bases and J 2 bases; nucleotides not matched to a gene: 12. CDR3 DNA: TGCAGTGTCAGCGGGGGGGCCAATCGGGACACAGATACGCAGTATTTT. It translates to CSVSGGANRDTDTQYF.

The chain is built from TRBV6-1 and TRBJ1-5; 7 bases match TRBD1. The germline V gene encodes CDR1 MNHNS and CDR2 SASEGT. The CDR3 runs to 15 residues. V lost 4 bases and J lost 4; bases outside the gene matches: 7. CDR3 DNA sequence: TGTGCCAGCAGTGCGAGGGGGACAGCTAATCAGCCCCAGCATTTT. Translating it yields CASSARGTANQPQHF.

The chain combines TRBV3-1 with TRBJ2-2; TRBD2 agrees at 8 bases. The CDR3 consists of 17 residues. Germline assignment: CDR1 LGHDT and CDR2 YNNKEL (reference sequence). Germline trimming cut 4 bases from V and 4 bases from J; bases unmatched to any gene: 11. The CDR3 region has the DNA TGTGCCAGCAGCCCCAAGGCCGGGGGGGCCGGCACCGGGGAGCTGTTTTTT. Its translation: CASSPKAGGAGTGELFF.

This clonotype showed up just a few times. This chain connects TRBV20-1 to TRBJ2-3; unclear D gene. This CDR3 has 11 amino acids. CDR1 and CDR2 (germline): DFQATT, SNEGSKA (reference sequence). The V and J ends lost 3 bases and 5 bases respectively, with 6 bases between them. The CDR3 sequence: CSASREDTQYF. CDR3 in DNA: TGCAGTGCTAGTAGGGAAGATACGCAGTATTTT.

This clonotype was recorded a few times. The chain has TRBV12-3 or TRBV12-4 and TRBJ2-5; D gene ambiguous. This CDR3 is 13 amino acids long. V gave up 6 bases and J gave up 2 bases, with 10 bases separating them. The CDR3: CASRAAKQETQYF. CDR3 nucleotides: TGTGCCAGCAGGGCCGCCAAACAAGAGACCCAGTACTTC.

The V gene is TRBV7-2, the J gene TRBJ2-5, with TRBD2 matching 10 bases. V was pared by 6 bases and J by 5 bases, with 9 bases of the junction left unmatched. CDR1 is SGHTA, CDR2 FQGNSA, per germline. The CDR3 contains 15 residues. The CDR3 nucleotides read TGTGCCAGCAGTCTCAGCGGGGGGGCCGGGGAGACCCAGTACTTC. Protein: CASSLSGGAGETQYF.

A few counts support this clonotype. The rearrangement links TRBV5-4 to TRBJ2-3; 9 bases agree with TRBD2. This CDR3 spans 17 amino acids. Germline V gene lookup returns CDR1 SGHNT and CDR2 YYREEE (reference sequence). Germline trimming cut 4 bases from V and 2 bases from J; bases unmatched to any gene: 11. Written as DNA, the CDR3 is TGTGCCAGCAGCCTCTGGAGGAGCGGGGGGCCCACAGATACGCAGTATTTT. This encodes CASSLWRSGGPTDTQYF.

By its share, this clonotype is medium-sized. For the CDR3, the DNA is TGTGCCAGCAGCGTGTCTTACGGGGGGGTCAACGAGCAGTACTTC. This encodes CASSVSYGGVNEQYF. The J gene is TRBJ2-7, the V gene TRBV9; 8 bases are shared with TRBD2. This CDR3 has 15 residues. Per the germline V gene, CDR1 is SGDLS and CDR2 is YYNGEE. V shed 2 bases and J 5 bases; nucleotides not matched to a gene: 9. The full variable domain, in which reference TRBV9 and TRBJ2-7 provide the parts outside the CDR3, is DSGVTQTPKHLITATGQRVTLRCSPRSGDLSVYWYQQSLDQGLQFLIQYYNGEERAKGNILERFSAQQFPDLHSELNLSSLELGDSALYFCASSVSYGGVNEQYFGPGTRLTVT.

This clonotype was seen only a few times. The chain joins TRBV3-1 to TRBJ1-3; D is uncertain. Per the germline V gene, CDR1 is LGHDT and CDR2 is YNNKEL (reference sequence). The CDR3 consists of 14 residues. V lost 3 bases, J lost 0 bases, and 6 bases lay in between. CDR3 DNA sequence: TGTGCCAGCAGCCAGTCCGTCTCTGGAAACACCATATATTTT. It is translated as CASSQSVSGNTIYF.

This clonotype was found a few times. The chain links TRBV12-5 to TRBJ2-1; possible D gene TRBD2, 6 bases. The CDR3 extends over 14 amino acids. Trimming stripped 6 bases from V and 1 base from J, with 10 bases between. Looked up from germline, CDR1 is LGHNT and CDR2 is FRNRAP. CDR3 coding DNA: TGTGCTAGTGGGTCTGGGACTTCCTACAATGAGCAGTTCTTC. Translating it yields CASGSGTSYNEQFF.

This clonotype was observed at least ten times. The CDR3 here is CATSREQGPYEQYF. The DNA of the CDR3 is TGTGCCACCAGCAGAGAACAGGGCCCCTACGAGCAGTACTTC. This chain links TRBV15 with TRBJ2-7, with D possibly TRBD1 on 6 matching bases. V was cut by 0 bases and J by 2 bases, with 8 bases left in between. The germline CDR1 and CDR2 sequences are LNHNV and YYDKDF (reference sequence). This CDR3 comprises 14 residues.

This clonotype was seen many times. The chain employs TRBV12-3 or TRBV12-4 and TRBJ2-3; 13 nucleotides line up with TRBD2. Trimming cost V 6 bases and J 0 bases; bases outside gene matches: 9. The CDR3 is made up of 18 amino acids. The CDR3 loop reads CASRPGLAGAPSTDTQYF. The CDR3 DNA follows: TGTGCCAGCAGACCCGGACTAGCGGGAGCCCCAAGCACAGATACGCAGTATTTT.

This clonotype was seen only once. The chain recombines TRBV9 with TRBJ1-4, with D perhaps TRBD1 (5 bases). This CDR3 is built from 14 residues. The V gene's germline CDR1 is SGDLS and CDR2 YYNGEE. Between the trimmed V and J ends, which lost 4 bases and 7 bases, there was a span of 14 bases. This CDR3 is CASSPGIGGEKLFF. Here the CDR3 DNA reads TGTGCCAGCAGCCCCGGGATCGGGGGTGAAAAACTGTTTTTT.

This clonotype has only a few counts. The chain recombines TRBV25-1 with TRBJ2-2; 8 bases line up with TRBD1. This CDR3 region has 14 residues. From germline, CDR1 is MGHDK and CDR2 SYGVNS. This CDR3 reads CATTRGLDTGELFF. CDR3 DNA: TGTGCTACAACCAGGGGGCTGGACACCGGGGAGCTGTTTTTT.

This clonotype came up many times. The J gene is TRBJ2-3, the V gene TRBV9, with 12 bases lining up with TRBD2. Germline CDR1 is SGDLS and CDR2 is YYNGEE. The length of the CDR3 is 17 residues. J gave up 2 bases and V 7 bases, and 11 bases lay outside the gene matches. In DNA form, the CDR3 reads TGTGCCAGCTCGACTAGCGGGGGAGCGTATCCCACAGATACGCAGTATTTT. Amino acid sequence: CASSTSGGAYPTDTQYF.

This clonotype came up a few times. V usage is TRBV12-3 or TRBV12-4 and J usage is TRBJ2-7; 7 bases line up with TRBD2. CDR3 size: 14 residues. J lost 6 bases, V lost 2 bases, and 7 bases had no gene match. CDR3 region: CASSLRAGVAEQYF. CDR3 sequence (DNA): TGTGCCAGCAGTTTAAGGGCGGGAGTCGCCGAGCAGTACTTC.

A few counts support this clonotype. This chain connects TRBV20-1 to TRBJ1-5; possible D gene TRBD1, 5 bases. The CDR3 length is 14 residues. V lost 3 bases, J lost 2 bases, and 11 bases lay in between. Germline V CDR1 and CDR2: DFQATT, SNEGSKA (reference sequence). The CDR3 DNA reads as TGCAGTGCTAGTGAGCCCAGGGGCAATCAGCCCCAGCATTTT. It translates to CSASEPRGNQPQHF.

This clonotype has a handful of counts. The gene calls are TRBV6-5 and TRBJ1-2, with D perhaps TRBD1 (6 bases). Germline lookup yields CDR1 MNHEY and CDR2 SVGAGI. This CDR3 region has 15 residues. Trimming cost V 4 bases and J 6 bases, with 18 bases left between them. CDR3 nucleotides: TGTGCCAGCAGTTCGGGACACCCGGGTTCTGATGGCTACACCTTC. Its protein product is CASSSGHPGSDGYTF.

The chain couples TRBV30 to TRBJ2-1, with D perhaps TRBD2 (6 bases). Germline V gene data show CDR1 as GTSNPN and CDR2 as SVGIG (reference sequence). V was clipped by 5 bases and J by 3 bases, with 8 bases between them. The CDR3 loop spans 12 amino acids. This CDR3 reads CAWGGSYNEQFF. DNA of the CDR3: TGTGCCTGGGGAGGGAGCTACAATGAGCAGTTCTTC. Using reference TRBV30 and TRBJ2-1 for the parts outside the CDR3, the full variable domain is SQTIHQWPATLVQPVGSPLSLECTVEGTSNPNLYWYRQAAGRGLQLLFYSVGIGQISSEVPQNLSASRPQDRQFILSSKKLLLSDSGFYLCAWGGSYNEQFFGPGTRLTVL.

The chain couples TRBV7-3 to TRBJ2-3; D gene unclear. The CDR3 has 14 residues. Germline V lookup: CDR1 SGHTA, CDR2 FQGTGA. Trimming left V 4 bases short and J 3 bases short, with 11 bases between. CDR3 nucleotides: TGTGCCAGCAGCTATGACCTATTAACAGATACGCAGTATTTT. Amino acids: CASSYDLLTDTQYF.

This clonotype has more than one count but fewer than ten. The chain joins TRBV7-3 to TRBJ2-1; 11 bases match TRBD2. V dropped 0 bases and J dropped 4; count of bases not matched to a gene: 2. The germline V gene encodes CDR1 SGHTA and CDR2 FQGTGA. The CDR3 is 16 amino acids. Here the CDR3 reads CASSLTRLAGYNEQFF. CDR3 nucleotide sequence: TGTGCCAGCAGCTTAACACGACTAGCGGGGTACAATGAGCAGTTCTTC.

V usage is TRBV7-3 and J usage is TRBJ2-2; D may be TRBD2 (6 bases). Germline CDR1 is SGHTA and CDR2 is FQGTGA. The V end was cut by 3 bases, the J end by 6 bases, with 8 bases between. The CDR3 is 13 amino acids. CDR3 in DNA: TGTGCCAGCAGCTTGACTAGTGCCGGGGAGCTGTTTTTT. Its translation: CASSLTSAGELFF.

The chain has TRBV20-1 and TRBJ2-1, with TRBD1 matching over 9 bases. Unmatched junction bases numbered 12, after V lost 5 bases and J lost 4 bases. CDR3 length: 16 amino acids. Germline-derived CDR1 and CDR2 are DFQATT and SNEGSKA (reference sequence). For the CDR3, the DNA is TGCAGTGCTTTGCCTCCCGGGACAGGGAGATACAATGAGCAGTTCTTC. Protein product: CSALPPGTGRYNEQFF.

CDR3 nucleotides: TGTGCCAGCAGCTTACTGTCCTACGATGAAGCTTTCTTT. It specifies CASSLLSYDEAFF. The rearrangement links TRBV11-3 to TRBJ1-1; unclear D gene. Trimming removed 2 bases from V and 7 bases from J, with 11 bases in between. The germline V gene encodes CDR1 SGHNT and CDR2 YENEEA. The CDR3 sequence is 13 residues long.

The V and J genes are TRBV28 and TRBJ1-5; D is unresolved. This CDR3 region has 11 residues. In germline, CDR1 is MDHEN, CDR2 SYDVKM. The ends were cut back, 8 bases at V and 6 bases at J, with 8 bases in the middle. The CDR3 region is CASGRVQPQHF. The CDR3 DNA reads as TGTGCCAGCGGCAGAGTTCAGCCCCAGCATTTT.

CDR3 sequence: CASSYPGTGTYGYTF. The DNA for the CDR3 is TGTGCCAGCAGCTACCCCGGGACAGGGACCTATGGCTACACCTTC. The rearrangement links TRBV12-3 or TRBV12-4 to TRBJ1-2; 9 nucleotides align to TRBD1. V trimming: 6 bases; J trimming: 4 bases; junction bases outside the gene matches: 9. The CDR3 has 15 amino acids.

A few counts support this clonotype. This rearrangement joins TRBV6-4 to TRBJ2-3; no clear D. The CDR3 runs 14 residues. Germline assignment: CDR1 MRHNA and CDR2 SNTAGT. The CDR3 is CGLLDETVTDTQYF. The CDR3 bases are TGTGGTTTATTGGACGAAACTGTTACAGATACGCAGTATTTT.